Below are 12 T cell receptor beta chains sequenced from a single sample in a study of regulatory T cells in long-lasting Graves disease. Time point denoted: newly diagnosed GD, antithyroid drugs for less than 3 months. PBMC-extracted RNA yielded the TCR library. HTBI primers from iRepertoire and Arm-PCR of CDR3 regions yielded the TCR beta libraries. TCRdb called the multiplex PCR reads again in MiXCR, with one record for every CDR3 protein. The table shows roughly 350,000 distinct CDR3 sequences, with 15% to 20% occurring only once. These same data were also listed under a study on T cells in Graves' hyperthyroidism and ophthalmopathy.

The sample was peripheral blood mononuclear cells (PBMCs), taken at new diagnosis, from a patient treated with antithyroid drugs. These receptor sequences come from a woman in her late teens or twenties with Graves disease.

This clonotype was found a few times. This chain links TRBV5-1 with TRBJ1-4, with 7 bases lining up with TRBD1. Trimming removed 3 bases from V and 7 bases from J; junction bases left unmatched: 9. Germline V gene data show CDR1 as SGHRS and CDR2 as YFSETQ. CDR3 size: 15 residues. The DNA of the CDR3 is TGCGCCAGCAGCTCAAATGACAGGGTGGCTGAAAAACTGTTTTTT. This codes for CASSSNDRVAEKLFF.

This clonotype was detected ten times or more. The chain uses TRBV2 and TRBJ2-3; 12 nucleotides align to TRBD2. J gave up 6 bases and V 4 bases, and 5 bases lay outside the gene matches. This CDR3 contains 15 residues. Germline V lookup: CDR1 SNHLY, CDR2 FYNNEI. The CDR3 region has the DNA TGTGCCAGCAGTGTTCTAGCGGGAGGGCCGGATACGCAGTATTTT. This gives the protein CASSVLAGGPDTQYF.

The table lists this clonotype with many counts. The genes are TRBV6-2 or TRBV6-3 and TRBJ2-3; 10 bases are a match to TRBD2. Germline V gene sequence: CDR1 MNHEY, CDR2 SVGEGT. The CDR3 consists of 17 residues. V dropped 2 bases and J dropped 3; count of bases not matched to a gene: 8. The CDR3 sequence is CASSYRSGRARTDTQYF. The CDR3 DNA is TGTGCCAGCAGTTACCGGAGCGGGAGGGCCAGGACAGATACGCAGTATTTT.

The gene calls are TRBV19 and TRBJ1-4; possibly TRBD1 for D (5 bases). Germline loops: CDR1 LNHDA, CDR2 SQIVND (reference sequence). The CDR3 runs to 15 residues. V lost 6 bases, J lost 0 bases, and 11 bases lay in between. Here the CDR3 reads CASSTPGATNEKLFF. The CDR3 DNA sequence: TGTGCCAGTAGCACCCCGGGGGCAACTAATGAAAAACTGTTTTTT.

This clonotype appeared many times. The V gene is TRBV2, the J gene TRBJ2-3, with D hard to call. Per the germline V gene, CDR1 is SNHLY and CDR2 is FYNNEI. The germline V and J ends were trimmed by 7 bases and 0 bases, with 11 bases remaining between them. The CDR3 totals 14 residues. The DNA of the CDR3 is TGTGCCAGCAAGGGTCGAACTAGCACAGATACGCAGTATTTT. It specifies CASKGRTSTDTQYF.

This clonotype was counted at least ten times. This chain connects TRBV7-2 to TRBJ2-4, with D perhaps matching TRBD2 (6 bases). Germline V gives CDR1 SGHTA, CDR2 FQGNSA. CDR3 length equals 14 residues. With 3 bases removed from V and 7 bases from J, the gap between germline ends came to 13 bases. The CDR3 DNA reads TGTGCCAGCAGCTTGGGGACTTGGGGTAACATTCAGTACTTC. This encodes CASSLGTWGNIQYF.

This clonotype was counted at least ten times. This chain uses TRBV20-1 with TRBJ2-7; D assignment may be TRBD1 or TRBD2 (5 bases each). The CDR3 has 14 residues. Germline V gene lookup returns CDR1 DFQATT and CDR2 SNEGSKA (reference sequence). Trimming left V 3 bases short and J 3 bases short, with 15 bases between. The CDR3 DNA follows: TGCAGTGCTAGTCAGGGTGGCGACTACTACGAGCAGTACTTC. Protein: CSASQGGDYYEQYF.

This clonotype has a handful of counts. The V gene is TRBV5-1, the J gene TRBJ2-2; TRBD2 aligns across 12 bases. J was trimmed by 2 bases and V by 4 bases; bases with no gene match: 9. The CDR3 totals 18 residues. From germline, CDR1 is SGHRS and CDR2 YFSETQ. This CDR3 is CASSSQGTSGFNTGELFF. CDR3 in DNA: TGCGCCAGCAGCAGCCAAGGGACTAGCGGGTTCAACACCGGGGAGCTGTTTTTT.

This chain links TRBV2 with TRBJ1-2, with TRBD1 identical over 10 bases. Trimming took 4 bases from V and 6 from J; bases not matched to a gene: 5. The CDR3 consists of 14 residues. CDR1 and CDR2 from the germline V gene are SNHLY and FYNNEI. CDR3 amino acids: CASSGTGGNNGYTF. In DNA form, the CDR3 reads TGTGCCAGCAGTGGGACAGGGGGAAACAATGGCTACACCTTC.

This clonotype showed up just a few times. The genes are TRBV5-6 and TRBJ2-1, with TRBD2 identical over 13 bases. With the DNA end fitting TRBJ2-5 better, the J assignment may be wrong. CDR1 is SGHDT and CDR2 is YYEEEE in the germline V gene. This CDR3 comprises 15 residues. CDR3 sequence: CASTLSGLAGETQYF. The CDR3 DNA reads TGTGCCAGCACCCTGTCGGGACTAGCGGGGGAGACCCAGTACTTC.

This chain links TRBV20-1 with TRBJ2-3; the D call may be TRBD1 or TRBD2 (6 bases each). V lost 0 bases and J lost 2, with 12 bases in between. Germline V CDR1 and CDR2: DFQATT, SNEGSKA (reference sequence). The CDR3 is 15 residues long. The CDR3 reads CSARDWGAFTDTQYF. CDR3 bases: TGCAGTGCTAGAGATTGGGGGGCCTTCACAGATACGCAGTATTTT.

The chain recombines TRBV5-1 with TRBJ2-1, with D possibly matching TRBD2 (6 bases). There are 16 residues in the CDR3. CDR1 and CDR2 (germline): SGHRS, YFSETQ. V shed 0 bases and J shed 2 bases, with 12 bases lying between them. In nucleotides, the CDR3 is TGCGCCAGCAGCTTGGGGGGAGGAGGGACCTACAATGAGCAGTTCTTC. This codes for CASSLGGGGTYNEQFF.